This T cell receptor (beta chain) is from a study of blood T cell repertoires in COVID-19. The wider study: The United States, Italy and Spain were the sources of the acute and convalescent COVID-19 samples.

Assay used: immunoSEQ multiplex PCR; TCRdb lists only in-frame clones, some missing. The sample consists of 150,000 to 200,000 clones, around 86% of them appearing once. The CDR3 loop spans 16 amino acids. Looked up from germline, CDR1 is MNHEY and CDR2 is SMNVEV (reference sequence). Deletions cut 3 bases from V and 0 bases from J, with 11 bases between. The sequence came from a woman between 25 and 40 years old who had recovered from COVID-19. The chain couples TRBV27 to TRBJ2-2, with D possibly being TRBD1 (5 bases). Input material: PBMCs or T cells enriched from blood (not recorded which). CDR3 sequence: CASSLQGFSNTGELFF. CDR3 nucleotides: TGTGCCAGCAGTTTGCAGGGATTTTCGAACACCGGGGAGCTGTTTTTT.